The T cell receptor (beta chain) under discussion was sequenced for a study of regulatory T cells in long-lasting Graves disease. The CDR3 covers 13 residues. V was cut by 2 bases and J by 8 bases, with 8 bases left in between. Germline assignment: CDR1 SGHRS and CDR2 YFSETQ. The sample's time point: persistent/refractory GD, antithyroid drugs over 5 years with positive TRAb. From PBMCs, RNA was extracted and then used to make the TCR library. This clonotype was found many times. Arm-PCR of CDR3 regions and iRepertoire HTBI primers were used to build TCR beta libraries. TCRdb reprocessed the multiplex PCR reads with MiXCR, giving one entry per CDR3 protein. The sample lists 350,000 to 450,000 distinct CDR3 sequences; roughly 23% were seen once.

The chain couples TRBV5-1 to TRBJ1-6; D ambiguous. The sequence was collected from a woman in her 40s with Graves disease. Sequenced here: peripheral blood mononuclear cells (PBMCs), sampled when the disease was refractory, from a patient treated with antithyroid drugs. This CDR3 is CASSFWTDSPLHF. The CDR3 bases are TGCGCCAGCAGCTTTTGGACGGATTCACCCCTCCACTTT.